This T cell receptor beta chain is from a study of T cell changes during pregnancy in multiple sclerosis. CDR3 length: 12 residues. Germline lookup yields CDR1 SQVTM and CDR2 ANQGSEA. After removal of 6 bases from V and 3 bases from J, the junction contained 4 bases not matched to a gene. Data came from immunoSEQ multiplex PCR; TCRdb stores just in-frame clones and leaves some out. The profile shows 55,000 to 85,000 clones, over 75% of them singletons. The rearrangement joins TRBV29-1 to TRBJ1-2, with TRBD1 matching over 7 bases. This receptor was taken from a female donor with multiple sclerosis, enrolled in a pregnancy study. The specimen comprised peripheral blood, sampled in the third trimester of pregnancy. The CDR3 coding sequence is TGCAGCGTCCAAACAGGGGACTATGGCTACACCTTC. Its protein is CSVQTGDYGYTF. The entire variable domain, with the rest obtained from reference TRBV29-1 and TRBJ1-2, is as follows: SAVISQKPSRDICQRGTSLTIQCQVDSQVTMMFWYRQQPGQSLTLIATANQGSEATYESGFVIDKFPISRPNLTFSTLTVSNMSPEDSSIYLCSVQTGDYGYTFGSGTRLTVV.